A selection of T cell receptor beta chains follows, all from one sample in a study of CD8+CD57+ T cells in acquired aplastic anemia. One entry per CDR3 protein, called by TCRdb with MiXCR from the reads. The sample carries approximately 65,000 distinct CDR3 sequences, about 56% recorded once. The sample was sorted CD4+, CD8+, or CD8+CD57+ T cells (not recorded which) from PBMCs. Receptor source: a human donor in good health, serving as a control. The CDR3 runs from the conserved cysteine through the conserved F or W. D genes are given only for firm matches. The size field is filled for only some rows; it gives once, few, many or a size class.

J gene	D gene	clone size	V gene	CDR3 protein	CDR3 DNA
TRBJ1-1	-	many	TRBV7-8	CASSFTGAPFVTEAFF	TGTGCCAGCAGTTTTACAGGAGCCCCCTTTGTGACTGAAGCTTTCTTT
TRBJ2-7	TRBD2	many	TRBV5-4	CASSPGQLISGRAYEQYF	TGTGCCAGCAGCCCGGGACAGTTAATTAGCGGGAGGGCCTACGAGCAGTACTTC
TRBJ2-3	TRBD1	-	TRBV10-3	CAISARGQTGDTQYF	TGTGCCATCAGTGCCAGGGGGCAAACAGGGGATACGCAGTATTTT
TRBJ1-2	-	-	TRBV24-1	CATSERRCRGDGGYTF	TGTGCCACCAGTGAAAGGAGATGCCGGGGGGATGGTGGCTACACCTTC
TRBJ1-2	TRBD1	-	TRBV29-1	CSVGTGAGYTF	TGCAGCGTTGGGACAGGGGCTGGCTACACCTTC
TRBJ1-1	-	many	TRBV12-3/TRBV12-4	CASSPATRGDLLQAFF	TGTGCCAGCAGCCCCGCGACAAGGGGGGATCTGTTGCAAGCTTTCTTT
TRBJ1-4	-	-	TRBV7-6	CASSLIGLANEKLFF	TGTGCCAGCAGTCTAATAGGGCTCGCTAATGAAAAACTGTTTTTT
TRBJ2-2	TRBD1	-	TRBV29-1	CSVGQGPNTGELFF	TGCAGCGTAGGACAGGGGCCTAACACCGGGGAGCTGTTTTTT
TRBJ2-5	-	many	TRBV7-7	CASSLGLTEQETQYF	TGTGCCAGCAGCTTAGGGTTGACAGAGCAAGAGACCCAGTACTTC
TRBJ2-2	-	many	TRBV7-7	CASRERETAGELFF	TGTGCCAGCAGAGAACGGGAGACGGCCGGGGAGCTGTTTTTT
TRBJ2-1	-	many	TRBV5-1	CASSLRIGATDSSYNEQFF	TGCGCCAGCAGCTTGCGTATTGGGGCAACGGACAGTTCCTACAATGAGCAGTTCTTC
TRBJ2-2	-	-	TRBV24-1	CATSDYGGNTGELFF	TGTGCCACCAGTGATTATGGAGGCAACACCGGGGAGCTGTTTTTT
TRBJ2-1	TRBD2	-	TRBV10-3	CASQRTSGNEQFF	TGTGCCAGCCAGAGGACTAGCGGCAATGAGCAGTTCTTC
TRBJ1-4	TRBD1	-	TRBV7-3	CASNASGTGVERLFF	TGTGCCAGCAACGCTTCCGGGACAGGGGTAGAAAGACTGTTTTTT